This T cell receptor beta chain was sequenced during a study of cytomegalovirus exposure and HLA in healthy donors (dated 2017 in TCRdb). Some background on the complete study: In an earlier analysis of approximately 500 of the donors, roughly 300 Gb of sequence data and approximately 120 million unique TCR beta sequences from approximately 180 million T cells were reported. Around 320 gigabases of sequencing data and 80 million or so unique TCR sequences were included in an early release covering about 700 HLA-typed donors. Among the 398 genotyped donors, around 79% belonged to the genetic ancestry cluster associated with self-reported Caucasian donors. The study was designed to test whether signatures of past pathogen exposure could be identified by cataloging public T cell receptors. Using immunosequencing, the study profiled T cell repertoires from 640 or so subjects and related those repertoires to cytomegalovirus serostatus. A separate validation cohort of roughly 130 different subjects was used in addition to the 666-subject first cohort. The study combined high-throughput TCR immunosequencing, statistical association of individual TCRs with disease status, and machine learning to predict cytomegalovirus infection status. A later analysis re-examined previously published TCR beta repertoires from hundreds of donors and added high-resolution HLA genotyping to investigate patterns of TCR occurrence. The later analysis used no new phenotypic data to find candidate immune exposures, relying instead on TCR beta sequences and their occurrence across donors. In an earlier analysis of 587 of the donors, high-throughput TCR beta sequencing was used to judge whether each TCR beta V gene segment behaved as functional or pseudogenic. Donor age, sex, ethnicity and CMV serostatus were collected together with the repertoire data. Genome-wide SNP genotypes for about three fifths of the roughly 700 donors were used in a later genetic analysis, which treated that subset as a discovery cohort. All discovery cohort repertoires had been generated using a single sequencing platform. HLA typing covered class I and class II loci at four-digit resolution. The number of donors typed differed by locus, with roughly 620-630 for A, B, C, DRB1 and DQB1, more than 500 for DQA1, 600 to 610 for DPA1, and over 400 for DPB1. A few DR-DQ haplotypes were treated as single units for association and clustering because of strong linkage in the cohort. Across 300 to 400 genotyped donors of the cohort, an average of about 220,000 unique TCR beta nucleotide sequences per donor were sequenced, and 15% to 20% of those sequences were non-productive. Broader findings and caveats from the paper: The 87-base-pair reads could not distinguish some IMGT-functional V segments, including TRBV6-2 and TRBV6-3, so those segments were excluded. Three of the identified cytomegalovirus-associated TCR beta chains were confirmed in vitro to be specific for cytomegalovirus antigens. The study gave a list of over 150 TCR beta chains associated with cytomegalovirus. According to a later analysis, most CMV-associated TCR beta chains appeared to be HLA-restricted, and the HLA associations seemed to be driven largely by CMV exposure. In a later analysis, HLA-associated TCR beta chains were found to be more clonally expanded and to have lower generation probabilities than equally common non-associated chains. According to the authors, the approach could potentially be generalized to other disease states and immunological phenotypes. At a false discovery rate of 0.05, a later analysis linked about 17,000 TCR beta sequences to specific HLA alleles. Most TCR sequences were observed very rarely across donors, whereas some public TCRs were present in many individuals. Broadly in line with IMGT annotations, most TCR beta V segments showed up in productive rearrangements about 87% or about 30% of the time in an earlier analysis of roughly 590 of the donors. A cluster of highly shared sequence variants was judged likely to represent a technical artifact of the sequencing pipeline. The presence/absence analyses assumed that sequencing depth was roughly uniform across donors, and that assumption may not be true. Several of the top co-occurrence clusters appeared to be linked to parvovirus B19, influenza, CMV and Epstein-Barr virus, according to a later analysis. Correlated functional status among segregating V segments might reflect linkage disequilibrium, but an unknown experimental factor could not be ruled out. A further reported finding was that TCR beta sequences accurately predicted the HLA-A and HLA-B alleles for most subjects in the first cohort. The only immune exposure information available for the cohort was CMV serostatus. A later genetic analysis reported fewer N-insertions in productive TCRs among donors in an Asian-associated ancestry cluster than the roughly 690-donor mean. Only TCR beta chains were sequenced in this cohort, and the absence of alpha or paired-chain data limited detectable features. Because counts were too low, seventeen rarely observed V segments, including chromosome 9 orphons, were left out of the earlier analysis of about 500 of the donors. V-gene and J-gene trimming of TCR beta chains was associated with a missense DCLRE1C variant in a later genetic analysis, and the association was replicated in an independent cohort. A later analysis found that TCR association rates varied across HLA loci, with DRB1 alleles showing the most associated TCRs and HLA-C alleles the fewest. Because HLA typing was unavailable for some donors at each locus, only the typed subset was used in association tests. The classifier was reported to diagnose cytomegalovirus status with high specificity and sensitivity in both the original and validation cohorts. When HLA alleles, especially DR and DQ, strongly co-occurred, attributing TCR associations to individual alleles was difficult.

Library creation used the immunoSEQ multiplex PCR assay. For the multiplex PCR, a mixture combining 60 forward primers for TCR Vbeta segments and 13 reverse primers for TCR Jbeta segments was used. A multiplex PCR assay on genomic DNA amplified the CDR3 region of rearranged TCR beta genes. On the Illumina HiSeq System, the amplified TCR beta libraries were sequenced as 87-base-pair reads. The published analysis was carried out like this. In a later analysis, some 80 million unique TCR beta chains were counted across the 666 repertoires, and about 10 million of these chains were shared by at least two donors. Raw reads were error-corrected and collapsed into unique sequences with a nearest-neighbor algorithm that merged closely related sequences to remove PCR and sequencing errors. CDR3 sequences were aligned to IMGT reference sequences to assign V, D and J gene segments. For a sequence to be retained, a match of at least six nucleotides to both a V gene segment and a J gene segment was required. Rearrangements were called productive when the CDR3 lacked stop codons and stayed in frame with V and J; all others were non-productive. CDR3 was defined by IMGT convention, running from the second conserved V-encoded cysteine to the conserved J-encoded phenylalanine. The earlier analysis of some 600 of the donors excluded sequences that lacked an unambiguous match to a single V gene segment. In an earlier analysis of roughly 600 of the donors, a V segment was called functional when productive rearrangements were above 56.7%, and segregating when the standard deviation between donors exceeded 5%. To diagnose cytomegalovirus status from the catalog of TCR beta chain sequences, a statistical classification framework was built. V and J gene assignment, in a later analysis, came from comparing TCR nucleotide sequences with IMGT/GENE-DB human TR gene sequences. The TCRdist pipeline was used in a later analysis to assign CDR3 sequences and most-parsimonious VDJ recombination scenarios. In a later analysis, every TCR beta chain was defined by the combination of its CDR3 amino acid sequence and its V-gene family, and reads without a unique V-gene family were dropped. A later analysis removed 600 or so highly shared, low-generation-probability nucleotide sequences to deal with suspected cross-contamination and a sequencing artifact. For each public chain, a later analysis derived a clonal expansion index from normalized ranks of inferred template counts within each repertoire. In a later analysis, generation probabilities were computed with a VDJ recombination model fitted to out-of-frame rearrangements, and the resulting probabilities were checked against IGoR. Hypergeometric tests were used in a later analysis to score TCR-TCR, TCR-HLA and TCR-CMV co-occurrence, with a repertoire-size bias correction applied to the TCR pairs. In a later analysis, false discovery rates were estimated by permuting HLA or CMV assignments 20 times. A later analysis grouped co-occurring TCRs with DBSCAN, adding TCRdist sequence similarity when clustering within HLA-allele-positive subsets. For co-occurrence clustering, repertoires with fewer than 30,000 or more than 120,000 public chains were excluded, along with five repertoires with anomalous nucleotide sharing. The table was pulled from immuneACCESS by TCRdb, which kept in-frame rearrangements only. Such tables lose some clones; where checked, under half of the loss comes from unresolved V genes, and the rest has no known cause. V, J and clone size were drawn from that table, and D and trimming were deduced from the DNA. The sample yields fewer than 100,000 clones; around four fifths were counted once. 1.5% to 2.5% of the sample rests with the top ten.

Reading the germline V gene (reference sequence) gives CDR1 SGHNT and CDR2 YYREEE. The CDR3 has 14 amino acids, counting the end cysteine and phenylalanine. CDR3 DNA only is kept here, 42 bases in frame from base 1. V is shortened by 0 bases, J by 2 bases, and the region joining them spans 5 bases. The cohort comprised around 700 healthy bone marrow donors. At the time of sampling, all cohort members were nominally healthy, though unrecorded immune exposures were likely present. The donor tested CMV seronegative and was one of the 352 seronegative cohort members. Each donor provided a peripheral blood sample, and peripheral blood mononuclear cells were used for TCR beta sequencing. Genomic DNA extraction from the blood cell samples was performed with the Qiagen DNeasy Blood Extraction Kit. With regard to this clone: Its antigen remains unidentified. No quality values exist for individual bases; no much larger clone is one base distant.

The sample was PBMCs. The rearranged chain carries TRBV5-4 and TRBJ2-2; the D gene remains uncertain. This clonotype was obtained from a man aged 40-49 years in good health and CMV-seronegative. Here the CDR3 is given as CASSLGPNTGELFF. The sequenced DNA is TGTGCCAGCAGCTTGGGTCCAAACACCGGGGAGCTGTTTTTT.